Following are 26 T cell receptor beta chains from one sample sequenced in a study of blood T cell repertoires in COVID-19. Assay: immunoSEQ multiplex PCR; the TCRdb copy retains only in-frame clones and omits some. The sample consists of about 230,000 clones, approximately 91% of them appearing once. The sample taken for sequencing was peripheral blood. The receptor source for this set is a woman aged 60-75 years with acute or convalescent COVID-19.

The chain employs TRBV4-3 and TRBJ2-1, with 9 bases matching TRBD2. CDR1 and CDR2 from the germline V gene are LGHNA and YSLEER. This CDR3 is 14 amino acids long. Trimming at V came to 0 bases and at J to 11 bases, leaving 5 bases not matched to a gene. The CDR3 DNA sequence: TGCGCCAGCAGCCAAGATGTGGCTAGCGGGAAGCAGTTCTTC. Its protein product is CASSQDVASGKQFF.

The chain recombines TRBV18 with TRBJ1-2; D gene uncertain. Between the trimmed V and J ends, which lost 4 bases and 1 base, there was a span of 13 bases. In germline, CDR1 is KGHSH, CDR2 LQKENI. This CDR3 region has 15 residues. The CDR3 DNA reads as TGTGCCAGCTCACTCGACCGGGAATATAACTATGGCTACACCTTC. Translating gives CASSLDREYNYGYTF.

The rearrangement joins TRBV6-5 to TRBJ2-7; D is uncertain. The germline gives CDR1 MNHEY, CDR2 SVGAGI. The CDR3 length is 14 residues. Deletions cut 0 bases from V and 2 bases from J, with 8 bases between. The CDR3 region is CASSYSRLAYEQYF. In DNA form, the CDR3 reads TGTGCCAGCAGTTACTCGAGGCTAGCCTACGAGCAGTACTTC.

V and J are TRBV12-3 or TRBV12-4 and TRBJ2-5; D ambiguous. The CDR3 loop spans 12 amino acids. V was shortened by 7 bases and J by 3 bases, with 9 bases between the two germline ends. As DNA, the CDR3 is TGTGCCAGCACACGGTTGGAAGAGACCCAGTACTTC. Translation gives CASTRLEETQYF.

V is TRBV6-4 and J is TRBJ2-1; no firm D call. V shed 0 bases and J shed 3 bases, with 9 bases lying between them. This CDR3 is built from 15 residues. Germline lookup yields CDR1 MRHNA and CDR2 SNTAGT. The CDR3 nucleotides are TGTGCCAGCAGTGACTCTTCCCGGAGCTACAATGAGCAGTTCTTC. Encoded protein: CASSDSSRSYNEQFF.

The genes are TRBV19 and TRBJ2-7, with 9 nucleotides matching TRBD1. The V gene end was trimmed by 3 bases and the J gene end by 3 bases; junction bases not matched to a gene: 6. Germline V gene sequence: CDR1 LNHDA, CDR2 SQIVND (reference sequence). CDR3 length: 15 residues. The DNA of the CDR3 is TGTGCCAGTAGTATTGCGACAGGGGGAGGCTACGAGCAGTACTTC. As protein: CASSIATGGGYEQYF. Looking up the rest from reference TRBV19 and TRBJ2-7 gives the full variable domain: DGGITQSPKYLFRKEGQNVTLSCEQNLNHDAMYWYRQDPGQGLRLIYYSQIVNDFQKGDIAEGYSVSREKKESFPLTVTSAQKNPTAFYLCASSIATGGGYEQYFGPGTRLTVT.

This chain joins TRBV10-1 and TRBJ2-5; 12 positions agree with TRBD2. The germline gives CDR1 WNHNN, CDR2 SYGVQD (reference sequence). The CDR3 has 14 residues. Trimming removed 10 bases from V and 2 bases from J; junction bases left unmatched: 5. The CDR3 nucleotides read TGCGCCACCGGACTAGCGGGACCACAAGAGACCCAGTACTTC. Protein sequence: CATGLAGPQETQYF.

This clone came up a few times. V usage is TRBV6-5 and J usage is TRBJ1-1; TRBD1 might be the D (6 bases). The CDR3 has 15 residues. Trimming left V 5 bases short and J 1 base short, with 14 bases between. CDR1 is MNHEY and CDR2 is SVGAGI in the germline V gene. The chain's CDR3 is CASSRTQTGNTEAFF. CDR3 nucleotides: TGTGCCAGCAGTCGAACCCAGACAGGGAACACTGAAGCTTTCTTT.

This clone was detected only a few times. The chain's CDR3 is CASSGGTGNFMNTEAFF. CDR3 DNA sequence: TGTGCCAGCAGTGGGGGGACAGGGAACTTCATGAACACTGAAGCTTTCTTT. The V and J genes are TRBV7-9 and TRBJ1-1; 9 positions agree with TRBD1. Germline V gives CDR1 SEHNR, CDR2 FQNEAQ (reference sequence). The V and J ends lost 6 bases and 0 bases, in that order; junction bases with no gene match: 11. CDR3 length equals 17 residues.

This clone was counted once. The rearrangement joins TRBV4-1 to TRBJ1-6; 7 positions match TRBD1. The V segment lost 1 base and the J segment 6 bases; nucleotides outside the gene matches: 18. This CDR3 is built from 20 residues. Per the germline V gene, CDR1 is MGHRA and CDR2 is YSYEKL. The CDR3 nucleotides read TGCGCCAGCAGCCAAGCGTGGGGACAGTCGACGGCTGCGGGTAATTCACCCCTCCACTTT. This encodes CASSQAWGQSTAAGNSPLHF.

Notes on this clone: Other DNA variants within this sample encode the same CDR3. V and J are TRBV7-2 and TRBJ2-1; D uncertain. Germline V lookup: CDR1 SGHTA, CDR2 FQGNSA. Trimming cost V 1 base and J 3 bases, with 7 bases left between them. This CDR3 is built from 14 residues. CDR3 residues: CASSLGWSYNEQFF. Here the CDR3 DNA reads TGTGCCAGCAGCTTAGGGTGGAGCTACAATGAGCAGTTCTTC.

The genes are TRBV5-1 and TRBJ2-1, with D possibly being TRBD1 (6 bases). Looked up from germline, CDR1 is SGHRS and CDR2 is YFSETQ. V lost 4 bases to trimming and J lost 7 bases, with 21 bases between them. This CDR3 has 16 residues. DNA for the CDR3: TGCGCCAGCAGCGATTACAGGGATCGCCCCCTTAATGAGCAGTTCTTC. This sequence encodes CASSDYRDRPLNEQFF.

The chain carries TRBV6-6 and TRBJ1-4; tentatively, D is TRBD1 (6 bases). The CDR3 sequence is 13 residues long. Germline V gives CDR1 MNHNY, CDR2 SVGAGI (reference sequence). V lost 5 bases and J 6 bases, leaving 10 bases between the germline ends. CDR3 nucleotide sequence: TGTGCCAGCAGTGGGGGGGCGGATGAAAAACTGTTTTTT. Protein sequence: CASSGGADEKLFF.

Turning to this clone: Other DNA sequences in this sample translate to the same CDR3. V and J are TRBV7-2 and TRBJ1-2; TRBD1 matches 9 bases. Unmatched junction bases numbered 1, after V lost 3 bases and J lost 2 bases. CDR3 length equals 14 residues. The germline gives CDR1 SGHTA, CDR2 FQGNSA. The CDR3 region is CASSLGQGNYGYTF. Here the CDR3 DNA reads TGTGCCAGCAGCTTGGGACAGGGAAACTATGGCTACACCTTC.

This rearrangement joins TRBV2 to TRBJ1-2; tentative D call: TRBD1 (6 bases). This CDR3 is built from 17 residues. Trimming took off 3 bases at V and 5 bases at J, with 22 bases between the two ends. Per germline, CDR1 SNHLY and CDR2 FYNNEI. The CDR3 protein is CASSEDVDRSNLYGYTF. For the CDR3, the DNA is TGTGCCAGCAGTGAGGATGTAGACAGGAGTAACCTATATGGCTACACCTTC.

V is TRBV11-2 and J is TRBJ2-3; D unclear. The V gene's germline CDR1 is SGHAT and CDR2 FQNNGV. The CDR3 extends over 16 amino acids. The ends were cut back, 1 base at V and 0 bases at J, with 11 bases in the middle. The CDR3 nucleotides read TGTGCCAGCAGCTTAGGTGGCCAGACTAGCACAGATACGCAGTATTTT. Translating it yields CASSLGGQTSTDTQYF.

The rearrangement links TRBV28 to TRBJ1-5; 7 positions agree with TRBD1. The V gene's germline CDR1 is MDHEN and CDR2 SYDVKM. This CDR3 has 13 residues. V was pared by 7 bases and J by 4 bases, with 4 bases of the junction left unmatched. Written as DNA, the CDR3 is TGTGCCAGCAAGTCAGGGGGAAATCAGCCCCAGCATTTT. This translates into CASKSGGNQPQHF.

The rearrangement links TRBV11-3 to TRBJ2-7, with 10 bases lining up with TRBD2. The junction had 11 bases not matched to a gene; V was cut back by 5 bases and J by 4 bases. This CDR3 has 16 residues. Per germline, CDR1 SGHNT and CDR2 YENEEA. CDR3 sequence reads: CASSPSGLAGVYEQYF. The CDR3 nucleotides are TGTGCCAGCAGCCCATCGGGGCTAGCGGGAGTATACGAGCAGTACTTC.

The table lists this clone with a count of one. J is TRBJ2-3 and V is TRBV5-1, with a tentative D call TRBD1 (6 bases). Trimming removed 6 bases from V and 0 bases from J, with 14 bases in between. Germline lookup yields CDR1 SGHRS and CDR2 YFSETQ. This CDR3 contains 15 residues. CDR3 sequence reads: CASKVLGQSTDTQYF. As DNA, the CDR3 is TGCGCCAGCAAGGTTCTAGGACAGAGCACAGATACGCAGTATTTT.

Of note for this clone: The sample carries other DNA sequences with the same CDR3. The gene calls are TRBV6-2 or TRBV6-3 and TRBJ1-1; D is perhaps TRBD1 (5 bases). The CDR3 consists of 11 residues. Trimming pared 5 bases from V and 5 bases from J, leaving 6 bases between. Germline loops: CDR1 MNHEY, CDR2 SVGEGT. CDR3 amino acids: CASSQGTEAFF. CDR3 nucleotide sequence: TGTGCCAGCAGTCAGGGTACTGAAGCTTTCTTT.

The rearrangement joins TRBV6-6 to TRBJ2-1; no clear D gene. Trimming cost V 0 bases and J 7 bases, with 10 bases left between them. Germline V gene data show CDR1 as MNHNY and CDR2 as SVGAGI (reference sequence). The CDR3 extends over 14 amino acids. DNA for the CDR3: TGTGCCAGCAGTTACTCGAGCGCACCAAATGAGCAGTTCTTC. Translation gives CASSYSSAPNEQFF.

The rearrangement uses TRBV23-1 and TRBJ1-4, with TRBD1 matching 11 bases. TRBV23-1 is recorded as an ORF, its role being uncertain. J gave up 7 bases and V 3 bases, and 7 bases lay outside the gene matches. The CDR3 consists of 16 residues. CDR3 residues: CASSHRGQGALEKLFF. The CDR3 DNA follows: TGCGCCAGCAGTCATCGTGGACAGGGGGCTCTTGAAAAACTGTTTTTT.

The V call is TRBV5-8, the J call TRBJ1-1, with D maybe TRBD1 (6 bases). The CDR3 consists of 11 residues. Trimming left V 3 bases short and J 9 bases short, with 9 bases between. Germline CDR1 SGHTS, CDR2 YDEGEE. The CDR3 nucleotides read TGTGCCAGCAGCTCCCGGGACAAAGCTTTCTTT. Translated: CASSSRDKAFF.

A remark on this clone: The junction departs from germline at one end; a sequencing error may be responsible. The V and J genes are TRBV9 and TRBJ1-4; TRBD1 might be the D (6 bases). The germline CDR1 and CDR2 sequences are SGDLS and YYNGEE. This CDR3 has 11 amino acids. The CDR3 DNA follows: TGTGCCAGCAGCGCCCCCCGTGGGGGCGTTTTT. Its translation is CASSAPRGGVF.

The chain recombines TRBV27 with TRBJ1-3, with 8 bases aligning to TRBD1. The CDR3 has 18 residues. The ends lost 5 bases at V and 0 bases at J; junction bases unmatched: 12. Germline values: CDR1 MNHEY, CDR2 SMNVEV (reference sequence). The CDR3: CASSPRTGRSVSGNTIYF. The CDR3 DNA is TGTGCCAGCAGTCCGCGGACAGGGCGAAGCGTCTCTGGAAACACCATATATTTT.

The genes are TRBV5-1 and TRBJ2-7; 8 bases align to TRBD1. Germline loops: CDR1 SGHRS, CDR2 YFSETQ. The CDR3 length is 14 residues. J lost 8 bases, V lost 3 bases, and 10 bases had no gene match. CDR3 residues: CASSWDRKKDKQYF. CDR3 nucleotide sequence: TGCGCCAGCAGCTGGGACAGGAAGAAGGATAAGCAGTACTTC.